The subject of this entry is one T cell receptor (beta chain). The sample comes from a study of blood T cell repertoires in COVID-19. Sequenced by immunoSEQ multiplex PCR; TCRdb stores in-frame clones only, minus some. The data hold more than 200,000 clones, with 80% to 90% observed a single time. The CDR3 spans 13 residues. CDR1 and CDR2 from the germline V gene are SSHAT and FNYEAQ (reference sequence). Trimming cost V 5 bases and J 2 bases, with 9 bases left between them. V gene TRBV7-7 combines with J gene TRBJ2-5; no firm D call. This TCR was sampled from a woman under 40 who had been exposed to COVID-19. The sequenced material came from PBMCs or T cells enriched from blood (not recorded which). DNA of the CDR3: TGTGCCAGCAGCCGGAGAGTTCAAGAGACCCAGTACTTC. As protein: CASSRRVQETQYF.